The TCR beta chain described here comes from a study of blood T cell repertoires in COVID-19. Across the whole study: The United States, Italy and Spain were the sources of the acute and convalescent COVID-19 samples. Sources were T cells, B-cell-depleted T cells, or PBMCs; the material itself was cDNA or gDNA.

Authors' analysis steps: The assay estimated nucleated cells by amplifying reference gene primers. TCRdb keeps only in-frame clones here, not all; method: immunoSEQ multiplex PCR. V, J and clone size were drawn from that table, and D and trimming were deduced from the DNA. The sample includes roughly 250,000 clones, around 87% of them seen just once. The CDR3 is 13 residues long. Trimming stripped 6 bases from V and 6 bases from J, with 14 bases between. CDR1 and CDR2 (germline): MNHEY, SVGAGI. V gene TRBV6-5 combines with J gene TRBJ1-1; D might be TRBD1 (6 bases). Material for sequencing was PBMCs or T cells enriched from blood (not recorded which). The TCR sequence derives from a woman in her forties or fifties who had recovered from COVID-19. In DNA, the CDR3 is TGTGCCAGCAGCCTAGGGGGGGCCTCTGAAGCTTTCTTT. Its translation is CASSLGGASEAFF.